The 17 T cell receptor beta chains presented below share a single source sample, sequenced in a study of blood T cells in healthy people across ages. The use of a sample-barcoded 5' primer and a J-beta primer mix characterized a second PCR of roughly 7 to 12 cycles. Using its own MiXCR run on the 5' RACE reads, TCRdb lists one record per CDR3 protein. The sample has around 1,500,000 distinct CDR3 sequences; 28% are singletons. The sequencing sample was made of blood. All receptors come from a woman in her 30s in good health.

The chain uses TRBV6-2 or TRBV6-3 and TRBJ2-7; D might be TRBD2 (6 bases). Germline CDR1 reads MNHEY; CDR2 reads SVGEGT. The CDR3 is 15 amino acids. Between the trimmed V and J ends, which lost 0 bases and 2 bases, there was a span of 11 bases. CDR3 amino acids: CASSYSVRGTYEQYF. CDR3 coding DNA: TGTGCCAGCAGTTACTCGGTGCGGGGTACCTACGAGCAGTACTTC.

This clonotype was counted between two and nine times. This CDR3 reads CASSQRQGRRMDQPQHF. CDR3 coding DNA: TGCGCCAGCAGCCAGAGGCAGGGGAGGAGGATGGATCAGCCCCAGCATTTT. The gene calls are TRBV4-1 and TRBJ1-5; possible D gene TRBD1, 6 bases. Deletions cut 3 bases from V and 5 bases from J, with 20 bases between. Germline CDR1 reads MGHRA; CDR2 reads YSYEKL. This CDR3 is built from 17 residues.

This clonotype was counted ten times or more. Written as DNA, the CDR3 is TGCAGCGCCGCACGGGACCACAACAATGAGCAGTTCTTC. Its translation: CSAARDHNNEQFF. The chain recombines TRBV29-1 with TRBJ2-1; D assignment may be TRBD1 or TRBD2 (5 bases each). Trimming took off 7 bases at V and 5 bases at J, with 15 bases between the two ends. Germline V gives CDR1 SQVTM, CDR2 ANQGSEA. This CDR3 spans 13 amino acids.

This clonotype was seen repeatedly, ten times or more. The chain has TRBV10-3 and TRBJ2-5; D tentatively reads TRBD1 or TRBD2 (6 bases each). Between the trimmed V and J ends, which lost 10 bases and 4 bases, there was a span of 25 bases. Looked up from germline, CDR1 is ENHRY and CDR2 is SYGVKD. This CDR3 spans 16 amino acids. The CDR3 region has the DNA TGTGCCACACAGGGACACCTGGCGGGAAAGACAGAGACCCAGTACTTC. It is translated as CATQGHLAGKTETQYF.

As concerns this clonotype: At one of its ends the junction is not consistent with the germline gene, which may arise from a read error. This chain uses TRBV12-3 or TRBV12-4 with TRBJ2-3; TRBD2 aligns across 7 bases. This CDR3 contains 15 residues. The CDR3 DNA reads TGTGCCAGCAGTCTCCGGGGGGAGAGCACAGATGCGCAGTATTTT. Translation: CASSLRGESTDAQYF.

The CDR3 loop reads CASSQGGSDQPQHF. Here the CDR3 DNA reads TGTGCCAGCAGCCAGGGGGGATCGGATCAGCCCCAGCATTTT. This rearrangement joins TRBV3-1 to TRBJ1-5; possibly TRBD1 for D (5 bases). In germline, CDR1 is LGHDT, CDR2 YNNKEL (reference sequence). Trimming cost V 3 bases and J 5 bases, with 11 bases left between them. The CDR3 loop spans 14 amino acids.

This clonotype was seen repeatedly, ten times or more. The junction departs from the called germline gene at one end, perhaps through a read error. This chain joins TRBV4-3 and TRBJ2-7, with 10 bases fitting TRBD2. Germline-derived CDR1 and CDR2 are LGHNA and YSLEER. This CDR3 contains 17 residues. The CDR3 loop is CASSQDRASGSSSEQYF. CDR3 DNA: TGCGCCAGCAGCCAAGATCGGGCTAGCGGGAGTTCCTCCGAGCAGTACTTC.

This chain connects TRBV11-3 to TRBJ2-5; TRBD2 aligns across 9 bases. Germline CDR1 and CDR2: SGHNT and YENEEA. The CDR3 has 16 amino acids. V dropped 5 bases and J dropped 7; count of bases not matched to a gene: 14. The CDR3 region is CASSPRSGAGGLTQYF. DNA for the CDR3: TGTGCCAGCAGCCCTCGTTCTGGTGCGGGAGGGCTGACCCAGTACTTC.

This clonotype was recorded only once. The chain recombines TRBV9 with TRBJ2-4; D is ambiguous. The germline gives CDR1 SGDLS, CDR2 YYNGEE. Trimming cost V 4 bases and J 13 bases, with 15 bases left between them. CDR3 length: 12 residues. The CDR3 sequence: CASSLRYNEQYF. CDR3 DNA: TGTGCCAGCAGCCTTCGCTACAATGAGCAGTACTTC. The full variable domain, its missing parts supplied by reference TRBV9 and TRBJ2-4, is DSGVTQTPKHLITATGQRVTLRCSPRSGDLSVYWYQQSLDQGLQFLIQYYNGEERAKGNILERFSAQQFPDLHSELNLSSLELGDSALYFCASSLRYNEQYFGAGTRLSVL.

The chain recombines TRBV2 with TRBJ2-1, with 10 bases matching TRBD2. Per germline, CDR1 SNHLY and CDR2 FYNNEI. V lost 4 bases and J lost 8; bases outside the gene matches: 8. The CDR3 length is 15 residues. The CDR3 here is CASSVFLAGADEQFF. In DNA form, the CDR3 reads TGTGCCAGCAGTGTCTTTCTAGCGGGAGCGGATGAGCAGTTCTTC.

This clonotype was counted a single time. This may stem from a read error, because a much larger clone lies one nucleotide away. The rearrangement uses TRBV7-9 and TRBJ2-7; possibly TRBD2 for D (5 bases). CDR3 length: 14 residues. V lost 9 bases and J lost 2, with 17 bases in between. From germline, CDR1 is SEHNR and CDR2 FQNEAQ (reference sequence). The CDR3 sequence: CARSARDLTYEQYF. The DNA of the CDR3 is TGTGCCAGAAGCGCCCGGGATCTAACCTACGAGCAGTACTTC.

The CDR3, as DNA: TGTGCCACCAGTGATCAGACAGGGAGGCTCAATGAGCAGTTCTTC. Amino acids: CATSDQTGRLNEQFF. V usage is TRBV24-1 and J usage is TRBJ2-1; D is perhaps TRBD1 (7 bases). The germline CDR1 and CDR2 sequences are KGHDR and SFDVKD. The CDR3 has 15 amino acids. Trimming pared 3 bases from V and 6 bases from J, leaving 14 bases between.

With respect to this clonotype: A read error may account for a junction end that differs from germline. This sequence joins TRBV20-1 and TRBJ2-6, with TRBD1 matching 7 bases. The CDR3 has 16 amino acids. In germline, CDR1 is DFQATT, CDR2 SNEGSKA (reference sequence). The CDR3 DNA follows: TGCAGTGCTAGAGACTCCACAGGGGCTGGGGCCAACGTCCGGACTTTC. It is translated as CSARDSTGAGANVRTF.

Notes on this clonotype: A read error may be the cause here, since a much bigger clone is one base away. The chain recombines TRBV5-4 with TRBJ2-5, with D possibly matching TRBD2 (5 bases). The J call may be incorrect, as the DNA end agrees better with TRBJ2-1. The CDR3 is 13 amino acids. Germline CDR1 is SGHNT and CDR2 is YYREEE (reference sequence). The CDR3 loop is CASSQTRQETQFF. CDR3 sequence (DNA): TGTGCCAGCAGTCAAACTAGACAAGAGACCCAGTTCTTC.

This clonotype was detected ten times or more. The chain employs TRBV24-1 and TRBJ2-1, with D possibly TRBD2 on 6 matching bases. In germline, CDR1 is KGHDR, CDR2 SFDVKD. The CDR3 sequence is 13 residues long. Trimming took off 10 bases at V and 9 bases at J, with 18 bases between the two ends. The CDR3 DNA reads as TGTGCCACAGCCGGGACTGCGACGAGTGAGCAGTTCTTC. Translated: CATAGTATSEQFF.

This rearrangement joins TRBV20-1 to TRBJ2-7; D uncertain. CDR1 is DFQATT and CDR2 is SNEGSKA in the germline V gene (reference sequence). The V and J ends lost 5 bases and 1 base respectively, with 15 bases between them. The CDR3 has 14 residues. CDR3 nucleotides: TGCAGTGCTCGTCTTTCCGCGGCTTCCTACGAGCAGTACTTC. It codes for CSARLSAASYEQYF.

This chain links TRBV27 with TRBJ1-6; D remains ambiguous. CDR3 size: 14 residues. V was clipped by 3 bases and J by 7 bases, with 10 bases between them. CDR1 and CDR2 (germline): MNHEY, SMNVEV (reference sequence). For the CDR3, the DNA is TGTGCCAGCAGTTTTCGGCAGCGAAATTCACCCCTCCACTTT. Its translation: CASSFRQRNSPLHF.